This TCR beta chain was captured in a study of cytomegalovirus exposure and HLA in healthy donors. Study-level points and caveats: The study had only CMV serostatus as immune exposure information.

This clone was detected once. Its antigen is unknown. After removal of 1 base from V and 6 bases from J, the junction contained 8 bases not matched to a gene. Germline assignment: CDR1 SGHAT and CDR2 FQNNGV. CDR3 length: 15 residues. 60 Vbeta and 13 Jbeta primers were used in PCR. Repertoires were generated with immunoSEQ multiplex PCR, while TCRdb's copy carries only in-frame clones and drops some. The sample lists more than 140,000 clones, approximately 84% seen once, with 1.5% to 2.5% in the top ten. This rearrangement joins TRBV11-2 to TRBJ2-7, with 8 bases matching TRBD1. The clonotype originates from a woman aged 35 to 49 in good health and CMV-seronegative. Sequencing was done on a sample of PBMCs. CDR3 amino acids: CASSLVQGEVGEQYF. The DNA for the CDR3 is TGTGCCAGCAGCTTAGTACAGGGGGAAGTGGGCGAGCAGTACTTC.